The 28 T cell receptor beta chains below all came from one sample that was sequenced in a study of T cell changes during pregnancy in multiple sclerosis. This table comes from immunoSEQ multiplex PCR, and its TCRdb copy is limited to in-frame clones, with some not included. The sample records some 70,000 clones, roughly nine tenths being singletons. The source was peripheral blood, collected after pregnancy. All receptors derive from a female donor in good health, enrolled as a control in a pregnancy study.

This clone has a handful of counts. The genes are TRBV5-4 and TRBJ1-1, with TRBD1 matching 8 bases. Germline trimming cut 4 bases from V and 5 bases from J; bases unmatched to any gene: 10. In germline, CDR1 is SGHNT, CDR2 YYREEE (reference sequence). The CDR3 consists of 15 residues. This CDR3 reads CASSHRQGSGTEAFF. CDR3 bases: TGTGCCAGCAGCCACCGACAGGGGTCGGGGACTGAAGCTTTCTTT.

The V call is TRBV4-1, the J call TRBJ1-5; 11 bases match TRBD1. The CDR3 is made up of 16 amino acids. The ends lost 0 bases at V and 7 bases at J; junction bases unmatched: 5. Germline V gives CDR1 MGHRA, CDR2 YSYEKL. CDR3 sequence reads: CASSQEGQGARQPQHF. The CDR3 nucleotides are TGCGCCAGCAGCCAAGAAGGACAGGGGGCTAGGCAGCCCCAGCATTTT.

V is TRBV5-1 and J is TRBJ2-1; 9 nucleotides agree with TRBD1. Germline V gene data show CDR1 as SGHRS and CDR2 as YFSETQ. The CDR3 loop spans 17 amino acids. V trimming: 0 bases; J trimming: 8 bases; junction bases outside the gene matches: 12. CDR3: CASSLGVGTGKGDEQFF. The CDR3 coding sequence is TGCGCCAGCAGCTTGGGAGTCGGGACAGGGAAGGGGGATGAGCAGTTCTTC.

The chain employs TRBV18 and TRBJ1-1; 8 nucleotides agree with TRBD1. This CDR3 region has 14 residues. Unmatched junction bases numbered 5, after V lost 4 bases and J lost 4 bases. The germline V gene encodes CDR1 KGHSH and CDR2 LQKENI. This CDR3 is CASSLSDRGTEAFF. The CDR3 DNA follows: TGTGCCAGCTCACTTAGCGACAGGGGCACTGAAGCTTTCTTT.

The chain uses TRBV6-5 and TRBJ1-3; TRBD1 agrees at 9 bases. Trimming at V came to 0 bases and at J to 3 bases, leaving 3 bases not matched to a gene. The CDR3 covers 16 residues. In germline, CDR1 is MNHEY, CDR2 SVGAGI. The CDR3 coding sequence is TGTGCCAGCAGTTACTCGGGGACAGGGCTTGGAAACACCATATATTTT. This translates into CASSYSGTGLGNTIYF.

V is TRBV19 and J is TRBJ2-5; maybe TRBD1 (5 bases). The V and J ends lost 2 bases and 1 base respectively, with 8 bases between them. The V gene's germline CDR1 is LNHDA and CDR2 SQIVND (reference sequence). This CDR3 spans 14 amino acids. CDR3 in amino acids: CASSIRGFQETQYF. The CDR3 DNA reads TGTGCCAGTAGTATAAGGGGCTTCCAAGAGACCCAGTACTTC.

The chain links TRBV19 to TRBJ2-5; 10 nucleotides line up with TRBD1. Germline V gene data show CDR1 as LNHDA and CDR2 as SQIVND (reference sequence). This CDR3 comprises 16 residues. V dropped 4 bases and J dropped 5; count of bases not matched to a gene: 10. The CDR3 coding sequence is TGTGCCAGTAGTACGCCGACAGGGGGCCGAGGTGAGACCCAGTACTTC. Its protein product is CASSTPTGGRGETQYF.

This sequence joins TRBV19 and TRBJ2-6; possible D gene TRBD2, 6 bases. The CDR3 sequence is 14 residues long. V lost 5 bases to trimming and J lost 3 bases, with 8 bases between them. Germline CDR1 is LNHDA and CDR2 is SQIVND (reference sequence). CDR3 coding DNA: TGTGCCAGTAGTGGAGCGGGTGGGGCCAACGTCCTGACTTTC. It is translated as CASSGAGGANVLTF.

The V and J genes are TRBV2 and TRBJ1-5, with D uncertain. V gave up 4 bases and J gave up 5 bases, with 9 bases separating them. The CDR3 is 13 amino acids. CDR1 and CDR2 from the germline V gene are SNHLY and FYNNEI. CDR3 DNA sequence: TGTGCCAGCAGTGTGGTGGGCCATCAGCCCCAGCATTTT. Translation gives CASSVVGHQPQHF.

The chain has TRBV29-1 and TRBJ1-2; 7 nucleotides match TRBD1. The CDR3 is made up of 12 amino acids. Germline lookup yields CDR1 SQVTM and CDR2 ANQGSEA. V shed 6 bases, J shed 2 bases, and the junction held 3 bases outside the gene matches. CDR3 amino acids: CSVLTGNYGYTF. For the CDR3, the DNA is TGCAGCGTCCTGACAGGGAACTATGGCTACACCTTC. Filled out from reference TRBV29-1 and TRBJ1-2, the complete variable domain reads SAVISQKPSRDICQRGTSLTIQCQVDSQVTMMFWYRQQPGQSLTLIATANQGSEATYESGFVIDKFPISRPNLTFSTLTVSNMSPEDSSIYLCSVLTGNYGYTFGSGTRLTVV.

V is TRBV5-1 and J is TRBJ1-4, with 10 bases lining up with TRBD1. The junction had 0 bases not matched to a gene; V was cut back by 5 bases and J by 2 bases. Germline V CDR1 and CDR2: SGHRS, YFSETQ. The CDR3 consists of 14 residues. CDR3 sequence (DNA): TGCGCCAGCAGGGACAGGGGGACTAATGAAAAACTGTTTTTT. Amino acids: CASRDRGTNEKLFF.

In DNA, the CDR3 is TGTGCCAGCTCACCCTCGGTATCCCCCTACGAGCAGTACTTC. It codes for CASSPSVSPYEQYF. The chain is built from TRBV18 and TRBJ2-7, with unresolved D. Germline CDR1 and CDR2: KGHSH and LQKENI. The CDR3 contains 14 residues. V was cut by 3 bases and J by 2 bases, with 11 bases left in between.

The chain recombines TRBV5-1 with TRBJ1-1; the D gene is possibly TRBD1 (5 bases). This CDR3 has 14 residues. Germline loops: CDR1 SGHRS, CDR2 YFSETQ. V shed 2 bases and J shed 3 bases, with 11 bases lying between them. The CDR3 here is CASSFMGGDTEAFF. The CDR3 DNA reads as TGCGCCAGCAGCTTCATGGGGGGGGACACTGAAGCTTTCTTT.

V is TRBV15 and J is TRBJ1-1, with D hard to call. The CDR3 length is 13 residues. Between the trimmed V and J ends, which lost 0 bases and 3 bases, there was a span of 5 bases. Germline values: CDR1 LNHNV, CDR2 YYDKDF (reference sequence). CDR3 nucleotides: TGTGCCACCAGCAGAGACTCCGACACTGAAGCTTTCTTT. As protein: CATSRDSDTEAFF.

The CDR3 reads CASSPLRGGRGNTIYF. As DNA, the CDR3 is TGTGCCAGCAGTCCCCTTCGGGGAGGGAGAGGAAACACCATATATTTT. The V gene is TRBV27, the J gene TRBJ1-3; D uncertain. This CDR3 contains 16 residues. Trimming removed 5 bases at V and 4 bases at J, with 18 bases between. The germline V gene encodes CDR1 MNHEY and CDR2 SMNVEV (reference sequence).

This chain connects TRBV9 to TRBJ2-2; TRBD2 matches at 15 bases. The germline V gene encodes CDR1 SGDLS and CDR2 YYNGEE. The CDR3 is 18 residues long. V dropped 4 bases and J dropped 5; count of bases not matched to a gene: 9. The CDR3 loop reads CASSPYGGLAGGTGELFF. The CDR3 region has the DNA TGTGCCAGCAGCCCTTATGGAGGACTAGCGGGGGGGACCGGGGAGCTGTTTTTT.

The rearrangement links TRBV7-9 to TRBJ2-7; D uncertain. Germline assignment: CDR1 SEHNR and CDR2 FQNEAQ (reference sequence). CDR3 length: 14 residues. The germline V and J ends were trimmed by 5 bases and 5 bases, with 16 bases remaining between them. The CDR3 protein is CASSLLEPQNEQYF. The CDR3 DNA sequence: TGTGCCAGCAGCCTTCTGGAGCCCCAGAACGAGCAGTACTTC.

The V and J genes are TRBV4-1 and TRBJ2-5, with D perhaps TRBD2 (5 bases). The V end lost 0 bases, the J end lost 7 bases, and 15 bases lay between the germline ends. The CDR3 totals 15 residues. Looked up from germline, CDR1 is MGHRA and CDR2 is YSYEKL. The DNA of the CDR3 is TGCGCCAGCAGCCAAGACTCCGGGATGCAGAGGACCCAGTACTTC. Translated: CASSQDSGMQRTQYF.

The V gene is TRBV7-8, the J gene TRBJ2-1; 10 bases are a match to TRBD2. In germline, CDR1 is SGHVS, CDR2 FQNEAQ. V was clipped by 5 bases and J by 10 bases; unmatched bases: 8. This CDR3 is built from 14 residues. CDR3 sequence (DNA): TGTGCCAGCAGCGCCTTAGCGGGAGGAGGGGAGCAGTTCTTC. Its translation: CASSALAGGGEQFF.

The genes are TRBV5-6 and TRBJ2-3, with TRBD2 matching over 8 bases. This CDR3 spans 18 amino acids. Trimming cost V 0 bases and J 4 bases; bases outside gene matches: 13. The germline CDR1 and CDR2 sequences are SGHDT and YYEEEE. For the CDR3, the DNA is TGTGCCAGCAGCTTGGAGGTAGGGGTAGCGGGAATCGCAGATACGCAGTATTTT. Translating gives CASSLEVGVAGIADTQYF. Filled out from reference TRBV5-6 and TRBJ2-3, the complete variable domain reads DAGVTQSPTHLIKTRGQQVTLRCSPKSGHDTVSWYQQALGQGPQFIFQYYEEEERQRGNFPDRFSGHQFPNYSSELNVNALLLGDSALYLCASSLEVGVAGIADTQYFGPGTRLTVL.

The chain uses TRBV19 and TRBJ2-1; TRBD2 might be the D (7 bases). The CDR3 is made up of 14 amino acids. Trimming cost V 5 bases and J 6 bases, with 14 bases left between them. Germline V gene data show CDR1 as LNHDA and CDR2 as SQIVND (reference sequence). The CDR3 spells CASSAGDKGNEQFF. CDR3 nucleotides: TGTGCCAGTAGTGCGGGGGACAAAGGCAATGAGCAGTTCTTC.

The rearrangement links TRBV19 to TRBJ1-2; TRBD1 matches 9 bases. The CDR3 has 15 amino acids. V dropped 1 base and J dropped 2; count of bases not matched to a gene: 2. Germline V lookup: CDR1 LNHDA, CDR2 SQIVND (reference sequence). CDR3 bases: TGTGCCAGTAGTATAGGGGACAGGGCCAACTATGGCTACACCTTC. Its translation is CASSIGDRANYGYTF.

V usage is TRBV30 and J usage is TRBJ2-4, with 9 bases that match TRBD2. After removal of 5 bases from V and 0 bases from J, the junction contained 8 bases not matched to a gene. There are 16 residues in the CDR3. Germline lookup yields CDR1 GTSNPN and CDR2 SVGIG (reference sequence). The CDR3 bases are TGTGCCTGGTCTCTAGCGGGACCCCTAGCCAAAAACATTCAGTACTTC. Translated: CAWSLAGPLAKNIQYF. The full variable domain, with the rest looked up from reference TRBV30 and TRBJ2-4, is SQTIHQWPATLVQPVGSPLSLECTVEGTSNPNLYWYRQAAGRGLQLLFYSVGIGQISSEVPQNLSASRPQDRQFILSSKKLLLSDSGFYLCAWSLAGPLAKNIQYFGAGTRLSVL.

The CDR3 DNA reads as TGCAGCGTTGGGGTCGGGGGCACTGAAGCTTTCTTT. Protein: CSVGVGGTEAFF. This chain links TRBV29-1 with TRBJ1-1; D is perhaps TRBD1 (5 bases). CDR3 length: 12 amino acids. V was trimmed by 4 bases and J by 4 bases, leaving 10 bases between them. The V gene's germline CDR1 is SQVTM and CDR2 ANQGSEA.

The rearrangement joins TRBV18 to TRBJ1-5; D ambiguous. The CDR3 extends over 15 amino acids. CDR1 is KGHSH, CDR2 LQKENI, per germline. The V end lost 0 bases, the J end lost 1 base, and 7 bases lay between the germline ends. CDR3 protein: CASSPPPGSNQPQHF. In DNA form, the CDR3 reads TGTGCCAGCTCACCACCCCCGGGAAGCAATCAGCCCCAGCATTTT.

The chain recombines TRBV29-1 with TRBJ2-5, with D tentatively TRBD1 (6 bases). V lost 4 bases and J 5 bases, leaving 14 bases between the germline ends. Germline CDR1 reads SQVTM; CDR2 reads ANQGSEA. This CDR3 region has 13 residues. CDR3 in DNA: TGCAGCGTTGGCCCGAAGCAGGGGGAGACCCAGTACTTC. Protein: CSVGPKQGETQYF.

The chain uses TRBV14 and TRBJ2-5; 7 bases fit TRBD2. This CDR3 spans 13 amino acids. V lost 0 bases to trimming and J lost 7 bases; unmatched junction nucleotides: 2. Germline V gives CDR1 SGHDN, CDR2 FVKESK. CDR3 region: CASSQDIAGTQYF. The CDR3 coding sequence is TGTGCCAGCAGCCAAGATATAGCGGGGACCCAGTACTTC.

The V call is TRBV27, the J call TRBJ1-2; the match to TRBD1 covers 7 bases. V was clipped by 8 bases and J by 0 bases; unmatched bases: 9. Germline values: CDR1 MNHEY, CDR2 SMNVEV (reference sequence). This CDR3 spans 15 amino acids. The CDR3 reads CASFPTGVANYGYTF. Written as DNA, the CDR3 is TGTGCCAGCTTCCCCACAGGGGTGGCTAACTATGGCTACACCTTC.